The T cell receptor (beta chain) under discussion was sequenced for a study of blood T cells in healthy people across ages. Study-level points and caveats: Considered underestimates were the diversity estimates obtained from one million T cells. Age advanced and TCR beta diversity per million T cells fell, roughly linearly.

Points on this clonotype: Its antigen is not known.

Through a sample-barcoded 5' primer and a J-beta primer mix, a second PCR was run for roughly 7 to 11 cycles. TCRdb used MiXCR to reprocess the 5' RACE reads, holding one entry per CDR3 protein. The sample yields about 940,000 distinct CDR3 sequences, 48% seen once. The CDR3 length is 15 residues. CDR1 and CDR2 from the germline V gene are MNHEY and SMNVEV (reference sequence). V was clipped by 0 bases and J by 1 base, with 9 bases between them. Every donor contributed about 10 milliliters of peripheral blood by blood draw. Per individual sample, total RNA of at least 5 micrograms was extracted. The receptor was isolated from a man aged 30 to 39 in good health. The chain joins TRBV27 to TRBJ1-1, with D perhaps TRBD1 (5 bases). The source material was blood. CDR3 sequence: CASSLSGPPNTEAFF. Written as DNA, the CDR3 is TGTGCCAGCAGTTTATCGGGACCTCCGAACACTGAAGCTTTCTTT.